The 7 T cell receptor beta chains below were found in one sample sequenced in a study of blood T cell repertoires in COVID-19. Produced via immunoSEQ multiplex PCR; TCRdb's table is partial and in-frame only. This sample carries 120,000 to 150,000 clones, roughly 80% of them seen once, and the ten largest clones take just under 9%. Sequencing input: peripheral blood. The source of these receptors is a woman older than 75 in a cohort sampled during active or convalescent COVID-19.

The V and J genes are TRBV19 and TRBJ1-6; 8 bases align to TRBD1. The CDR3 spans 15 residues. The junction had 7 bases not matched to a gene; V was cut back by 4 bases and J by 8 bases. Per the germline V gene, CDR1 is LNHDA and CDR2 is SQIVND (reference sequence). CDR3 sequence reads: CASSTRTGGDSPLHF. CDR3 sequence (DNA): TGTGCCAGTAGTACCCGCACAGGGGGTGATTCACCCCTCCACTTT.

Written as DNA, the CDR3 is TGTGCCAGCAGTTTGGGCAGGGGTGAAAAACTGTTTTTT. It is translated as CASSLGRGEKLFF. The chain combines TRBV27 with TRBJ1-4; D might be TRBD1 (6 bases). Looked up from germline, CDR1 is MNHEY and CDR2 is SMNVEV (reference sequence). This CDR3 is 13 amino acids long. Trimming took 3 bases from V and 7 from J, leaving 9 bases between them.

The V gene is TRBV10-3, the J gene TRBJ1-1; D unresolved. The CDR3 extends over 11 amino acids. Germline V gives CDR1 ENHRY, CDR2 SYGVKD. V was trimmed by 10 bases and J by 1 base, leaving 7 bases between them. CDR3 in amino acids: CATGANTEAFF. The CDR3 DNA sequence: TGTGCCACCGGAGCGAACACTGAAGCTTTCTTT.

For this clone: This specimen includes other DNA sequences encoding the same CDR3. The rearrangement uses TRBV27 and TRBJ1-3; D perhaps matches TRBD1 (6 bases). From germline, CDR1 is MNHEY and CDR2 SMNVEV (reference sequence). This CDR3 has 13 amino acids. V was shortened by 3 bases and J by 4 bases, with 7 bases between the two germline ends. The chain's CDR3 is CASSFGQGNTIYF. DNA for the CDR3: TGTGCCAGCAGTTTCGGACAGGGAAACACCATATATTTT.

V is TRBV5-1 and J is TRBJ1-5; unclear D gene. The CDR3 contains 14 residues. The germline V gene has CDR1 SGHRS and CDR2 YFSETQ. The V end was cut by 1 base, the J end by 4 bases, with 9 bases between. The CDR3 DNA reads as TGCGCCAGCAGCTTGAGCGCTGGGAATCAGCCCCAGCATTTT. It yields the protein CASSLSAGNQPQHF.

The chain recombines TRBV24-1 with TRBJ2-5, with D tentatively TRBD2 (6 bases). CDR1 is KGHDR, CDR2 SFDVKD, per germline. The CDR3 has 15 residues. The V and J ends lost 6 bases and 5 bases respectively, with 18 bases between them. Here the CDR3 reads CATSPGEAGKETQYF. In DNA form, the CDR3 reads TGTGCCACCAGTCCTGGGGAGGCCGGGAAGGAGACCCAGTACTTC.

The chain recombines TRBV19 with TRBJ2-7; D possibly corresponds to TRBD1 (6 bases). Germline CDR1 is LNHDA and CDR2 is SQIVND (reference sequence). CDR3 length: 13 residues. V was pared by 3 bases and J by 6 bases, with 12 bases between. Here the CDR3 DNA reads TGTGCCAGTAGTATTAACAGGGAGCGCGAGCAGTACTTC. It specifies CASSINREREQYF.